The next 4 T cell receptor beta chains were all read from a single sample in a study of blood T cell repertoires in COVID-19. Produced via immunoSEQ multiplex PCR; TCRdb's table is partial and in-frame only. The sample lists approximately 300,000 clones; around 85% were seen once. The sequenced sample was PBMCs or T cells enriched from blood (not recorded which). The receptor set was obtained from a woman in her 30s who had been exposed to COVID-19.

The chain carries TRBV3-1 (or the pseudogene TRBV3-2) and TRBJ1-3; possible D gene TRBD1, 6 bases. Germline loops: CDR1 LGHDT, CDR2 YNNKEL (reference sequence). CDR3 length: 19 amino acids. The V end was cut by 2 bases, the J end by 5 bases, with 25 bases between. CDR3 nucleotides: TGTGCCAGCAGCCAAAGACCGGTATCCGGGGACAACTACCGAAACACCATATATTTT. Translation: CASSQRPVSGDNYRNTIYF.

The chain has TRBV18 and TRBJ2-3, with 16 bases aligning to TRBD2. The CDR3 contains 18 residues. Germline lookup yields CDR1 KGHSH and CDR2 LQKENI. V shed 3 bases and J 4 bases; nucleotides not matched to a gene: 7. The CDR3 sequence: CASSPPGLAGGRADTQYF. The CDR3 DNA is TGTGCCAGCTCACCGCCGGGACTAGCGGGGGGGCGCGCAGATACGCAGTATTTT.

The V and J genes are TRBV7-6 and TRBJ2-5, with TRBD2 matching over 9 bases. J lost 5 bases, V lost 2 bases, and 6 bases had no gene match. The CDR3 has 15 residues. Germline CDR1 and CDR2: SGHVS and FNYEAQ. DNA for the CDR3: TGTGCCAGCAGCTTATTAGGCGGGAGGGGGGAGACCCAGTACTTC. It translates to CASSLLGGRGETQYF.

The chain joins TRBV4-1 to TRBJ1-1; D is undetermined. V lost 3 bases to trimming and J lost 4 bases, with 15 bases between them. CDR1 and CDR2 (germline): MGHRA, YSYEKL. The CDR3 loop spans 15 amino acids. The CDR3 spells CASSQEAGVSTEAFF. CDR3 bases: TGCGCCAGCAGCCAGGAGGCAGGTGTGAGCACTGAAGCTTTCTTT.